The 30 T cell receptor beta chains given below trace back to one sample, sequenced in a study of control samples from healthy donors and cancer patients. Profiling relied on immunoSEQ multiplex PCR, and the TCRdb table lists in-frame clones only, not all of them. The sample shows 150,000 to 200,000 clones, 90% of them seen only once. Sequenced input: blood. The receptor source for this set is a woman between 50 and 59 years old in good health.

The CDR3 DNA reads TGTGCCAGCAGTGAGGCGACTCAAGGAGACGGGGAGCTGTTTTTT. This sequence encodes CASSEATQGDGELFF. The gene calls are TRBV28 and TRBJ2-2, with unresolved D. Trimming shortened V by 5 bases and J by 7 bases, and 17 bases separated the two germline ends. Germline CDR1 reads MDHEN; CDR2 reads SYDVKM. The CDR3 has 15 amino acids.

The chain has TRBV28 and TRBJ2-7; D gene uncertain. Germline V CDR1 and CDR2: MDHEN, SYDVKM. The CDR3 covers 14 residues. V dropped 5 bases and J dropped 3 bases, with 14 bases sitting between them. This CDR3 is CASSLRAPIYEQYF. In DNA form, the CDR3 reads TGTGCCAGCAGTCTCCGGGCTCCGATCTACGAGCAGTACTTC.

This chain joins TRBV19 and TRBJ2-3; D may be TRBD2 (5 bases). This CDR3 is built from 14 residues. Per germline, CDR1 LNHDA and CDR2 SQIVND (reference sequence). Trimming pared 3 bases from V and 0 bases from J, leaving 7 bases between. CDR3 nucleotide sequence: TGTGCCAGTAGTATCAGGACTAGCACAGATACGCAGTATTTT. It codes for CASSIRTSTDTQYF.

The DNA of the CDR3 is TGTGCCAGCAGCCCAGGGGGCACTGAAGCTTTCTTT. This gives the protein CASSPGGTEAFF. This rearrangement joins TRBV28 to TRBJ1-1; TRBD1 matches at 7 bases. With V trimmed by 6 bases and J by 4 bases, 2 bases remained unmatched. The CDR3 loop spans 12 amino acids. Germline V gene lookup returns CDR1 MDHEN and CDR2 SYDVKM. Full variable domain (outside the CDR3, taken from reference TRBV28 and TRBJ1-1): DVKVTQSSRYLVKRTGEKVFLECVQDMDHENMFWYRQDPGLGLRLIYFSYDVKMKEKGDIPEGYSVSREKKERFSLILESASTNQTSMYLCASSPGGTEAFFGQGTRLTVV.

The J gene is TRBJ2-7, the V gene TRBV27; D is uncertain. The ends were cut back, 5 bases at V and 2 bases at J, with 19 bases in the middle. Germline lookup yields CDR1 MNHEY and CDR2 SMNVEV (reference sequence). The CDR3 consists of 16 residues. The chain's CDR3 is CASSPGDLVLAYEQYF. The CDR3, as DNA: TGTGCCAGCAGTCCTGGTGATCTGGTCTTAGCCTACGAGCAGTACTTC.

This clone has only one observation. The CDR3 DNA sequence: TGTGCCAGCAGTCGTCAGGGGAACTATGGCTACACCTTC. It is translated as CASSRQGNYGYTF. The rearrangement uses TRBV6-2 or TRBV6-3 and TRBJ1-2; tentatively, D is TRBD1 (6 bases). CDR1 and CDR2 from the germline V gene are MNHEY and SVGEGT. The CDR3 contains 13 residues. V was pared by 5 bases and J by 2 bases, with 9 bases between.

The rearrangement uses TRBV6-5 and TRBJ1-4, with D perhaps matching TRBD1 (6 bases). The germline V and J ends were trimmed by 3 bases and 4 bases, with 12 bases remaining between them. The CDR3 is made up of 15 amino acids. Germline V gives CDR1 MNHEY, CDR2 SVGAGI. The CDR3 DNA is TGTGCCAGCAGTTATAGAGGGGACAATAATGAAAAACTGTTTTTT. This codes for CASSYRGDNNEKLFF.

The chain recombines TRBV5-1 with TRBJ2-3, with 7 bases aligning to TRBD2. V was clipped by 7 bases and J by 4 bases; unmatched bases: 9. The germline V gene encodes CDR1 SGHRS and CDR2 YFSETQ. The CDR3 has 14 residues. CDR3 bases: TGCGCCAGCCAGACTAGCCATGGACCAGATACGCAGTATTTT. Encoded protein: CASQTSHGPDTQYF.

This clone came up once. The chain uses TRBV21-1 and TRBJ1-1; the table's D gene call, TRBD1, was not cross checked with the DNA. TRBV21-1 is deemed a pseudogene. The CDR3 has 15 residues. The DNA for the CDR3 is TGTGCCAGCAGCAAAGGACAGGGGGCGCTTGGTGAAGCTTTCTTT. It encodes CASSKGQGALGEAFF.

V usage is TRBV25-1 and J usage is TRBJ1-1; D gene uncertain. Germline V gene data show CDR1 as MGHDK and CDR2 as SYGVNS. The CDR3 is 13 amino acids. Deletions cut 3 bases from V and 5 bases from J, with 10 bases between. Here the CDR3 DNA reads TGTGCCAGCAGTGACCGATTGGGAACTGAAGCTTTCTTT. This translates into CASSDRLGTEAFF. The variable domain in full, completed from reference TRBV25-1 and TRBJ1-1, reads EADIYQTPRYLVIGTGKKITLECSQTMGHDKMYWYQQDPGMELHLIHYSYGVNSTEKGDLSSESTVSRIRTEHFPLTLESARPSHTSQYLCASSDRLGTEAFFGQGTRLTVV.

The chain recombines TRBV7-2 with TRBJ2-1; no definite D call. Germline V gene lookup returns CDR1 SGHTA and CDR2 FQGNSA. This CDR3 spans 15 amino acids. V shed 2 bases and J shed 4 bases, with 12 bases lying between them. The CDR3 sequence: CASSLLGLPYNEQFF. The CDR3 bases are TGTGCCAGCAGCTTACTGGGCTTACCTTACAATGAGCAGTTCTTC.

V and J are TRBV18 and TRBJ1-3; no reliable D call. V was pared by 3 bases and J by 0 bases, with 12 bases between. The CDR3 is made up of 16 amino acids. Germline-derived CDR1 and CDR2 are KGHSH and LQKENI. CDR3 in amino acids: CASSPSAGISGNTIYF. The DNA of the CDR3 is TGTGCCAGCTCACCCTCGGCCGGAATCTCTGGAAACACCATATATTTT. The full variable domain, its missing parts supplied by reference TRBV18 and TRBJ1-3, is NAGVMQNPRHLVRRRGQEARLRCSPMKGHSHVYWYRQLPEEGLKFMVYLQKENIIDESGMPKERFSAEFPKEGPSILRIQQVVRGDSAAYFCASSPSAGISGNTIYFGEGSWLTVV.

The chain uses TRBV4-3 and TRBJ1-2; D is unclear. From germline, CDR1 is LGHNA and CDR2 YSLEER. Trimming removed 1 base from V and 2 bases from J, with 8 bases in between. This CDR3 has 14 amino acids. The CDR3 region is CASSQGSENYGYTF. In nucleotides, the CDR3 is TGCGCCAGCAGCCAAGGGTCAGAGAACTATGGCTACACCTTC.

The sample holds one count of this clone. The chain has TRBV9 and TRBJ1-2, with TRBD1 as a possible D gene (5 bases). V lost 2 bases and J lost 4, with 12 bases in between. Looked up from germline, CDR1 is SGDLS and CDR2 is YYNGEE. There are 14 residues in the CDR3. The CDR3: CASSVQGDTYGYTF. DNA for the CDR3: TGTGCCAGCAGCGTGCAGGGCGACACCTATGGCTACACCTTC. Complete variable domain (other parts from reference TRBV9 and TRBJ1-2): DSGVTQTPKHLITATGQRVTLRCSPRSGDLSVYWYQQSLDQGLQFLIQYYNGEERAKGNILERFSAQQFPDLHSELNLSSLELGDSALYFCASSVQGDTYGYTFGSGTRLTVV.

The J gene is TRBJ2-1, the V gene TRBV12-3 or TRBV12-4; the D call may be TRBD1 or TRBD2 (5 bases each). CDR3 length: 13 residues. The V end lost 5 bases, the J end lost 9 bases, and 14 bases lay between the germline ends. CDR3 protein: CASSPLRGAEQFF. Here the CDR3 DNA reads TGTGCCAGCAGTCCCTTGCGAGGGGCTGAGCAGTTCTTC.

The gene calls are TRBV30 and TRBJ1-1; the D is unclear. This CDR3 comprises 13 residues. The V end was cut by 5 bases, the J end by 5 bases, with 15 bases between. Germline V gives CDR1 GTSNPN, CDR2 SVGIG (reference sequence). CDR3 DNA: TGTGCCTGGCTGTACTTGGGAGGGACTGAAGCTTTCTTT. Its protein is CAWLYLGGTEAFF.

This clone was detected only a few times. The chain links TRBV7-2 to TRBJ1-2; weak D call: TRBD1 (5 bases). Between the trimmed V and J ends, which lost 4 bases and 4 bases, there was a span of 13 bases. The germline gives CDR1 SGHTA, CDR2 FQGNSA. CDR3 length: 14 amino acids. The CDR3 bases are TGTGCCAGCAGCTCGAGCGGGGGGAGCTATGGCTACACCTTC. It yields the protein CASSSSGGSYGYTF.

This sequence joins TRBV2 and TRBJ1-3; a possible D gene is TRBD1 (5 bases). Germline CDR1 is SNHLY and CDR2 is FYNNEI. The CDR3 spans 16 residues. The germline V and J ends were trimmed by 1 base and 0 bases, with 10 bases remaining between them. CDR3 protein: CASSEGQSSSGNTIYF. Written as DNA, the CDR3 is TGTGCCAGCAGTGAAGGACAGTCGAGCTCTGGAAACACCATATATTTT.

The J gene is TRBJ1-5, the V gene TRBV5-8; D is ambiguous. Germline V lookup: CDR1 SGHTS, CDR2 YDEGEE. The CDR3 extends over 17 amino acids. V lost 0 bases and J 7 bases, leaving 20 bases between the germline ends. CDR3: CASSLGTVDGGTQPQHF. The CDR3 DNA is TGTGCCAGCAGCTTGGGAACAGTGGACGGTGGAACCCAGCCCCAGCATTTT.

The chain has TRBV5-4 and TRBJ2-3; 9 bases align to TRBD2. Germline CDR1 and CDR2: SGHNT and YYREEE (reference sequence). This CDR3 has 14 amino acids. Trimming cost V 2 bases and J 7 bases; bases outside gene matches: 5. In nucleotides, the CDR3 is TGTGCCAGCAGCTTTAGCGGGAGTATGAATACGCAGTATTTT. Translated: CASSFSGSMNTQYF. The full variable domain, completed using reference TRBV5-4 and TRBJ2-3, is ETGVTQSPTHLIKTRGQQVTLRCSSQSGHNTVSWYQQALGQGPQFIFQYYREEENGRGNFPPRFSGLQFPNYSSELNVNALELDDSALYLCASSFSGSMNTQYFGPGTRLTVL.

The count of this clone is one. The chain has TRBV28 and TRBJ1-2; D might be TRBD1 (5 bases). V lost 5 bases and J lost 4, with 17 bases in between. CDR1 and CDR2 from the germline V gene are MDHEN and SYDVKM. This CDR3 spans 15 amino acids. CDR3 sequence reads: CASSPPLGVSYGYTF. The CDR3 DNA is TGTGCCAGCAGTCCGCCCTTGGGGGTATCCTATGGCTACACCTTC.

In regard to this clone: A junction end diverges from the germline sequence, so it may reflect a read error. The V gene is TRBV29-1, the J gene TRBJ1-1; TRBD1 might be the D (6 bases). Germline lookup yields CDR1 SQVTM and CDR2 ANQGSEA. The CDR3 runs 12 residues. The CDR3 here is CSGERGGTEAFF. For the CDR3, the DNA is TGCAGCGGTGAAAGAGGGGGCACTGAAGCTTTCTTT.

This sequence joins TRBV6-5 and TRBJ2-1, with TRBD1 as a possible D gene (6 bases). CDR3 size: 14 residues. V was cut by 6 bases and J by 3 bases, with 12 bases left in between. Germline loops: CDR1 MNHEY, CDR2 SVGAGI. The CDR3: CASRPGQNYNEQFF. The CDR3, as DNA: TGTGCCAGCAGGCCCGGACAGAACTACAATGAGCAGTTCTTC.

This clone appeared once. The V and J genes are TRBV7-2 and TRBJ1-1; TRBD1 might be the D (5 bases). Germline lookup yields CDR1 SGHTA and CDR2 FQGNSA. The CDR3 consists of 15 residues. V lost 2 bases, J lost 5 bases, and 15 bases lay in between. The CDR3 nucleotides read TGTGCCAGCAGCTTAAGTAGCAGGGCCCTAACTGAAGCTTTCTTT. Protein: CASSLSSRALTEAFF.

The chain combines TRBV13 with TRBJ2-7; weak D call: TRBD2 (6 bases). Germline V gene data show CDR1 as PRHDT and CDR2 as FYEKMQ (reference sequence). The CDR3 extends over 15 amino acids. V lost 2 bases, J lost 6 bases, and 17 bases lay in between. CDR3 nucleotide sequence: TGTGCCAGCAGCTTATTCCGGGAGTTTTCCCGCGAGCAGTACTTC. Protein sequence: CASSLFREFSREQYF.

The chain couples TRBV30 to TRBJ2-5; D gene ambiguous. The CDR3 is made up of 16 amino acids. Looked up from germline, CDR1 is GTSNPN and CDR2 is SVGIG (reference sequence). The V gene lost 2 bases and the J gene lost 5 bases, with 21 bases spanning the gap. This CDR3 reads CAWSSRIGLSWETQYF. The CDR3 DNA follows: TGTGCCTGGAGTTCACGAATAGGCCTGTCGTGGGAGACCCAGTACTTC.

The chain has TRBV4-1 and TRBJ2-2, with 7 bases that match TRBD1. There are 15 residues in the CDR3. Germline V gene sequence: CDR1 MGHRA, CDR2 YSYEKL. V shed 2 bases, J shed 5 bases, and the junction held 5 bases outside the gene matches. The CDR3 loop is CASSQNRGLTGELFF. The CDR3, as DNA: TGCGCCAGCAGCCAAAACAGGGGATTGACCGGGGAGCTGTTTTTT.

The chain employs TRBV9 and TRBJ2-1, with TRBD2 identical over 7 bases. This CDR3 contains 15 residues. Germline V gene sequence: CDR1 SGDLS, CDR2 YYNGEE. The J segment lost 6 bases and the V segment lost 0 bases, leaving 6 bases of the junction unmatched. The CDR3 DNA follows: TGTGCCAGCAGCGTAGACCCAGCGGGGTTCAATGAGCAGTTCTTC. Translating gives CASSVDPAGFNEQFF. The whole variable domain, filled in from reference TRBV9 and TRBJ2-1, reads DSGVTQTPKHLITATGQRVTLRCSPRSGDLSVYWYQQSLDQGLQFLIQYYNGEERAKGNILERFSAQQFPDLHSELNLSSLELGDSALYFCASSVDPAGFNEQFFGPGTRLTVL.

There are many counts of this clone. The rearrangement joins TRBV4-1 to TRBJ1-3, with 8 bases lining up with TRBD1. CDR1 is MGHRA and CDR2 is YSYEKL in the germline V gene. This CDR3 region has 16 residues. The ends lost 0 bases at V and 8 bases at J; junction bases unmatched: 9. CDR3 protein: CASSQEWTGIIDTIYF. CDR3 DNA: TGCGCCAGCAGCCAAGAATGGACAGGGATTATAGACACCATATATTTT.

The V and J genes are TRBV3-1 (or the pseudogene TRBV3-2) and TRBJ2-3; D is possibly TRBD2 (7 bases). Looked up from germline, CDR1 is LGHDT and CDR2 is YNNKEL (reference sequence). With 7 bases removed from V and 6 bases from J, the gap between germline ends came to 8 bases. This CDR3 comprises 11 residues. The CDR3 DNA reads as TGTGCCAGCACGGGGGGCGATACGCAGTATTTT. It specifies CASTGGDTQYF.